This is a list of T cell receptor beta chains from one sample in a study of PD-L1 blockade in urothelial cancer. Using immunoSEQ multiplex PCR, the repertoire was profiled, and TCRdb retains in-frame clones only, with some absent. The sample records approximately 94,000 clones, around 86% being singletons. The sequencing used PBMCs, collected around atezolizumab (anti-PD-L1) treatment. All receptors derive from a man aged 60 to 75 with urothelial cancer. Both conserved end residues are part of each CDR3. The order of the fields is CDR3 length, D gene, V gene, clone size, J gene, CDR3 DNA, CDR3 protein. The D gene is left open where the match is weak. A clone size is listed for some rows: how often the clone was seen (once, few, many), or a class if it is expanded.

len: 16
d_gene: NA
v_gene: TRBV11-2
abundance: NA
j_gene: TRBJ2-3
CDR3nt: TGTGCCAGCAGCTCCCTGGTGACTAGTTTAGCAGATACGCAGTATTTT
CDR3aa: CASSSLVTSLADTQYF

len: 15
d_gene: NA
v_gene: TRBV11-2
abundance: NA
j_gene: TRBJ2-7
CDR3nt: TGTGCCAGCAGCCCCAGGGGATTCGCATCCAACGAGCAGTACTTC
CDR3aa: CASSPRGFASNEQYF

len: 16
d_gene: TRBD1
v_gene: TRBV6-5
abundance: NA
j_gene: TRBJ1-1
CDR3nt: TGTGCCAGCAGTTACTCATTGGGACAGGGCACCACTGAAGCTTTCTTT
CDR3aa: CASSYSLGQGTTEAFF

len: 15
d_gene: NA
v_gene: TRBV4-2
abundance: NA
j_gene: TRBJ1-1
CDR3nt: TGTGCCAGCAGCCAAGATCTCGGGGGAATCACTGAAGCTTTCTTT
CDR3aa: CASSQDLGGITEAFF

len: 11
d_gene: NA
v_gene: TRBV6-5
abundance: few
j_gene: TRBJ2-1
CDR3nt: TGTGCCAGCAGTTTGCGAGGGGAGCAGTTCTTC
CDR3aa: CASSLRGEQFF

len: 14
d_gene: NA
v_gene: TRBV7-9
abundance: NA
j_gene: TRBJ1-4
CDR3nt: TGTGCCAGCAGTTACCCAGTCGCTAATGAAAAACTGTTTTTT
CDR3aa: CASSYPVANEKLFF

len: 16
d_gene: TRBD2
v_gene: TRBV7-8
abundance: once
j_gene: TRBJ2-2
CDR3nt: TGTGCCAGCAGCTTTCGTCTAGCGGGGTTCCCCGGGGAGCTGTTTTTT
CDR3aa: CASSFRLAGFPGELFF

len: 13
d_gene: NA
v_gene: TRBV5-1
abundance: NA
j_gene: TRBJ2-5
CDR3nt: TGCGCCAGCAGCTTAACAGGGAAAGAGACCCAGTACTTC
CDR3aa: CASSLTGKETQYF

len: 14
d_gene: TRBD1
v_gene: TRBV10-3
abundance: NA
j_gene: TRBJ2-5
CDR3nt: TGTGCCATCAGTGATACAGGGGGGCAAGAGACCCAGTACTTC
CDR3aa: CAISDTGGQETQYF

len: 14
d_gene: NA
v_gene: TRBV28
abundance: NA
j_gene: TRBJ2-5
CDR3nt: TGTGCCAGCAGTTCGGGACAAATCCAAGAGACCCAGTACTTC
CDR3aa: CASSSGQIQETQYF

len: 14
d_gene: NA
v_gene: TRBV28
abundance: NA
j_gene: TRBJ2-7
CDR3nt: TGTGCCAGCAGTCTCTTAGCGGAGACCTACGAGCAGTACTTC
CDR3aa: CASSLLAETYEQYF

len: 14
d_gene: TRBD1
v_gene: TRBV27
abundance: NA
j_gene: TRBJ1-5
CDR3nt: TGTGCCAGCAGACCTACAGGGGGAATGCGGCCCCAGCATTTT
CDR3aa: CASRPTGGMRPQHF

len: 13
d_gene: NA
v_gene: TRBV7-7
abundance: NA
j_gene: TRBJ1-1
CDR3nt: TGTGCCAGCAGCACTCAAACAGGGAGTGAAGCTTTCTTT
CDR3aa: CASSTQTGSEAFF

len: 15
d_gene: TRBD2
v_gene: TRBV6-1
abundance: once
j_gene: TRBJ2-1
CDR3nt: TGTGCCATCTTCCCCGGGGGGGGCTCCTACAATGAGCAGTTCTTC
CDR3aa: CAIFPGGGSYNEQFF

len: 14
d_gene: NA
v_gene: TRBV4-1
abundance: NA
j_gene: TRBJ1-5
CDR3nt: TGCGCCAGCAGCTATCAGCCCGGGGATCAGCCCCAGCATTTT
CDR3aa: CASSYQPGDQPQHF

len: 14
d_gene: TRBD1
v_gene: TRBV28
abundance: NA
j_gene: TRBJ1-5
CDR3nt: TGTGCCAGCAGGGCAGGGGGCCTGGGTCAGCCCCAGCATTTT
CDR3aa: CASRAGGLGQPQHF

len: 16
d_gene: TRBD2
v_gene: TRBV9
abundance: NA
j_gene: TRBJ2-3
CDR3nt: TGTGCCAGCAGCGTAGGAACTAGCGGGTACACAGATACGCAGTATTTT
CDR3aa: CASSVGTSGYTDTQYF

len: 14
d_gene: NA
v_gene: TRBV28
abundance: NA
j_gene: TRBJ1-5
CDR3nt: TGTGCCAGCACCCAACACTATAGCAATCAGCCCCAGCATTTT
CDR3aa: CASTQHYSNQPQHF

len: 14
d_gene: TRBD2
v_gene: TRBV28
abundance: NA
j_gene: TRBJ2-7
CDR3nt: TGTGCCAGCCTTAGCGGGAGGTTTGACTACGAGCAGTACTTC
CDR3aa: CASLSGRFDYEQYF

len: 14
d_gene: TRBD2
v_gene: TRBV7-9
abundance: NA
j_gene: TRBJ2-7
CDR3nt: TGTGCCAGCAGCCGGACTAGCGGCACCTACGAGCAGTACTTC
CDR3aa: CASSRTSGTYEQYF

len: 15
d_gene: NA
v_gene: TRBV27
abundance: NA
j_gene: TRBJ1-5
CDR3nt: TGTGCCAGCAGTTCGGGGATTCTTAGCAATCAGCCCCAGCATTTT
CDR3aa: CASSSGILSNQPQHF

len: 16
d_gene: TRBD1
v_gene: TRBV7-3
abundance: once
j_gene: TRBJ2-2
CDR3nt: TGTGCCAGCAGCTGGACAGGGGGCATCGACACCGGGGAGCTGTTTTTT
CDR3aa: CASSWTGGIDTGELFF

len: 15
d_gene: TRBD1
v_gene: TRBV6-6
abundance: once
j_gene: TRBJ1-5
CDR3nt: TGTGCCAGCAGCGGACGGACAGGGGTGGGTCAGCCCCAGCATTTT
CDR3aa: CASSGRTGVGQPQHF

len: 13
d_gene: NA
v_gene: TRBV5-1
abundance: NA
j_gene: TRBJ2-1
CDR3nt: TGCGCCAGCAGCCCCGGGGAACCCAATGAGCAGTTCTTC
CDR3aa: CASSPGEPNEQFF

len: 11
d_gene: NA
v_gene: TRBV6-5
abundance: NA
j_gene: TRBJ1-2
CDR3nt: TGTGCCAGCATTGGAGACAGCGGCTACACCTTC
CDR3aa: CASIGDSGYTF

len: 14
d_gene: TRBD2
v_gene: TRBV5-6
abundance: NA
j_gene: TRBJ2-5
CDR3nt: TGTGCCAGCAGCTTAGCGGGGGGACGGGAGACCCAGTACTTC
CDR3aa: CASSLAGGRETQYF